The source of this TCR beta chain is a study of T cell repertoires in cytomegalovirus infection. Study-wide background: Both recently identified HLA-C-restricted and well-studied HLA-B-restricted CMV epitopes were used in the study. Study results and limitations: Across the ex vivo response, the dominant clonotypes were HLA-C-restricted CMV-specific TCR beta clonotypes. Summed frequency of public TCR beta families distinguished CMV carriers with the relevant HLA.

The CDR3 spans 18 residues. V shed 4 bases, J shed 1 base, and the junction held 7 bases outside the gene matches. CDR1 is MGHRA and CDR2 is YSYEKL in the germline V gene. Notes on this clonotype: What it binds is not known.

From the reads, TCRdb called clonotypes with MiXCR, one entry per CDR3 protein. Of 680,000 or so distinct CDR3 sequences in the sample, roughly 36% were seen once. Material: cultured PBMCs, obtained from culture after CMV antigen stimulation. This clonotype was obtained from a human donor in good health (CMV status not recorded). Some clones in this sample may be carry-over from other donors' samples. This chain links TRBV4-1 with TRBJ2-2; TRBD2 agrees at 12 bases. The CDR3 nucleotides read TGCGCCAGCAGCCTCACGTTACTAGCGGGAGGGAACACCGGGGAGCTGTTTTTT. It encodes CASSLTLLAGGNTGELFF.